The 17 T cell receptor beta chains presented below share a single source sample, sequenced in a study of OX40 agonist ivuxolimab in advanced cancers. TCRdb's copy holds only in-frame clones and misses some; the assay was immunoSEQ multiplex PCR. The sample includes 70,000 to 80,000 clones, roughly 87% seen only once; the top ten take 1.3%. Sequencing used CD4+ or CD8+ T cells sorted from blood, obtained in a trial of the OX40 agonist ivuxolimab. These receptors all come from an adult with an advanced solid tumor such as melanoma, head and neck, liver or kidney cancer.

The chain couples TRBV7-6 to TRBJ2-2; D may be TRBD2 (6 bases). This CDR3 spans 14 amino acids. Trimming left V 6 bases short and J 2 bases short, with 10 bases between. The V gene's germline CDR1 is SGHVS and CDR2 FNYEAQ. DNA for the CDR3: TGTGCCAGCAGGCCACTAGCTAACACCGGGGAGCTGTTTTTT. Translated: CASRPLANTGELFF.

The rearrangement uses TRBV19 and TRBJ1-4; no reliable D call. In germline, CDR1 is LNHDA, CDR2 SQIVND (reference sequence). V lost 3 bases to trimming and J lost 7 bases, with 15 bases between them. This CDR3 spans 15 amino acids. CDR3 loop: CASSILTESREKLFF. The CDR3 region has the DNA TGTGCCAGTAGTATCCTTACAGAGTCGCGTGAAAAACTGTTTTTT.

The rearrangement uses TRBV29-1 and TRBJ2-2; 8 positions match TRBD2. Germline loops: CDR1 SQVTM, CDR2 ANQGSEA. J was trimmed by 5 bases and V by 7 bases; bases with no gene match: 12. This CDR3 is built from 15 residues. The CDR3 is CSGVRGGAGTGELFF. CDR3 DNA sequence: TGCAGCGGCGTCCGGGGGGGAGCTGGGACCGGGGAGCTGTTTTTT.

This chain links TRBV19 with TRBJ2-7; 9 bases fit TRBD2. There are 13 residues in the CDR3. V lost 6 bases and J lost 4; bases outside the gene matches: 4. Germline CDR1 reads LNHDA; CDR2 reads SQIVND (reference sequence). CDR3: CASSNLAGYEQYF. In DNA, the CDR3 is TGTGCCAGTAGCAACCTAGCGGGGTACGAGCAGTACTTC.

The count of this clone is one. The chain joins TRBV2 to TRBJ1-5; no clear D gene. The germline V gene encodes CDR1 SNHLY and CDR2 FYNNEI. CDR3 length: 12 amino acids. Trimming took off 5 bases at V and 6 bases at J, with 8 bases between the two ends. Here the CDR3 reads CASSLPGQPQHF. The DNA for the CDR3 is TGTGCCAGCAGTCTCCCGGGTCAGCCCCAGCATTTT.

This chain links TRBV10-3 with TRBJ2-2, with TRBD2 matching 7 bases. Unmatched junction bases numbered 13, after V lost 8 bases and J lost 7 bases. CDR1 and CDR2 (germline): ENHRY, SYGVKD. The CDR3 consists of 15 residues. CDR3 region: CAIGTGTTGGGELFF. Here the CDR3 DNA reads TGTGCCATCGGGACCGGGACTACCGGTGGCGGGGAGCTGTTTTTT.

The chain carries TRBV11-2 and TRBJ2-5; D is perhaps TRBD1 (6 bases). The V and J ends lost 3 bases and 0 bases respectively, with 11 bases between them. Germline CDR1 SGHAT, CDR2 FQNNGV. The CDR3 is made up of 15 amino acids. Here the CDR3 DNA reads TGTGCCAGCAGCTTTCAAGGGACACACCAAGAGACCCAGTACTTC. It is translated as CASSFQGTHQETQYF.

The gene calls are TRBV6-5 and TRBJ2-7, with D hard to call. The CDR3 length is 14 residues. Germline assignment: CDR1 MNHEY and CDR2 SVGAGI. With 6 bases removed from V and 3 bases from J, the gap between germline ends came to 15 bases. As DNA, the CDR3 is TGTGCCAGCAGACCGGCCCTGAGCGTCTACGAGCAGTACTTC. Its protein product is CASRPALSVYEQYF.

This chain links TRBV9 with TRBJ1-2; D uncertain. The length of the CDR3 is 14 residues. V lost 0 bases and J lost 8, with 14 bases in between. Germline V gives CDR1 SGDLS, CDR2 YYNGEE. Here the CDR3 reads CASSVATGLRGYTF. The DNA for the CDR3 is TGTGCCAGCAGCGTAGCCACGGGCCTGCGGGGCTACACCTTC. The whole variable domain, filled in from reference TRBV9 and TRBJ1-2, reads DSGVTQTPKHLITATGQRVTLRCSPRSGDLSVYWYQQSLDQGLQFLIQYYNGEERAKGNILERFSAQQFPDLHSELNLSSLELGDSALYFCASSVATGLRGYTFGSGTRLTVV.

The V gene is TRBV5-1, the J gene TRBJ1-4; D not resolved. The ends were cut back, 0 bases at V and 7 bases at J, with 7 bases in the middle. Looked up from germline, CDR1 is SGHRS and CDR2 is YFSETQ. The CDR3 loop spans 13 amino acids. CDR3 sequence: CASSLGPREKLFF. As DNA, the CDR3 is TGCGCCAGCAGCTTGGGTCCCCGTGAAAAACTGTTTTTT.

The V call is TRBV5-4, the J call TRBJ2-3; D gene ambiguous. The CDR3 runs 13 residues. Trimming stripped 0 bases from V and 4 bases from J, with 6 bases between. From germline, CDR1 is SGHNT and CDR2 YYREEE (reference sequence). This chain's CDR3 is CASSLEESDTQYF. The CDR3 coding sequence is TGTGCCAGCAGCTTGGAAGAGTCAGATACGCAGTATTTT.

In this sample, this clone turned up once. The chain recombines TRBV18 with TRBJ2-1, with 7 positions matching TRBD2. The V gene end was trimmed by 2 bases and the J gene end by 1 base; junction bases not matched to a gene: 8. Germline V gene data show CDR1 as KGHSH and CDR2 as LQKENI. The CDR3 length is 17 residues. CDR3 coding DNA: TGTGCCAGCTCACCAAGTAGGGGACTACTTTCCTACAATGAGCAGTTCTTC. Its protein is CASSPSRGLLSYNEQFF.

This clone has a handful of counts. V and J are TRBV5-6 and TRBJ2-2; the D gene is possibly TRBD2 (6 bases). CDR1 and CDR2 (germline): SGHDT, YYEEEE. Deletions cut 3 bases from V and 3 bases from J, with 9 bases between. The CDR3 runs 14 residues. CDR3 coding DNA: TGTGCCAGCAGCTGGAGGGCTGACACCGGGGAGCTGTTTTTT. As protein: CASSWRADTGELFF.

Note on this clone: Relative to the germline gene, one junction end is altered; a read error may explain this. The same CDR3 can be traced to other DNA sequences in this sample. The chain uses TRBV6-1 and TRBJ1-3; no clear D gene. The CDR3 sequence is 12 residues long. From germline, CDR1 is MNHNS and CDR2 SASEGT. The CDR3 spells CASSGDGNTIYF. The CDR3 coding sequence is TGCGCCAGCAGTGGGGATGGAAACACCATATATTTT.

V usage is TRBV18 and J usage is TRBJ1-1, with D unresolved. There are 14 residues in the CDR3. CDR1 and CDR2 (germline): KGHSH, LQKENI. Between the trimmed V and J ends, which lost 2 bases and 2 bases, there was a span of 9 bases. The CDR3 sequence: CASSPSMQNTEAFF. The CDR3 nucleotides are TGTGCCAGCTCACCATCGATGCAAAACACTGAAGCTTTCTTT.

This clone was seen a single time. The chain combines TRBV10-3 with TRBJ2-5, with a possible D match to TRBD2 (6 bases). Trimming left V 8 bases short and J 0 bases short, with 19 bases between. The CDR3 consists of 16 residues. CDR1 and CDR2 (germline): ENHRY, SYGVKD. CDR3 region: CAIRGGHNTYQETQYF. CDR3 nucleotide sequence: TGTGCCATCCGGGGAGGACACAACACGTACCAAGAGACCCAGTACTTC.

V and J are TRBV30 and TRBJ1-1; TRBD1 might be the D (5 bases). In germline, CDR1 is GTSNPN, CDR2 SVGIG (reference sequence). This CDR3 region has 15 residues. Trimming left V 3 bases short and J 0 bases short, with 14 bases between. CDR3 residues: CAWSDPGRLNTEAFF. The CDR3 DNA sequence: TGTGCCTGGAGCGACCCGGGACGGCTGAACACTGAAGCTTTCTTT.